This T cell receptor beta chain was sequenced in a study of blood T cell repertoires in COVID-19. Across the study: Spain, Italy and the United States supplied samples that represented acute and convalescent COVID-19.

The junction had 5 bases not matched to a gene; V was cut back by 4 bases and J by 2 bases. This CDR3 has 15 residues. CDR1 and CDR2 from the germline V gene are MGHRA and YSYEKL. In the authors' workflow: By means of reference gene primer amplification, nucleated cell counts were estimated. This table comes from immunoSEQ multiplex PCR, and its TCRdb copy is limited to in-frame clones, with some not included. V and J calls and clone size are copied from that table; D and trimming were computed from the DNA. The sample lists over 100,000 clones, over 75% seen once, with approximately 7% in the top ten.

The TCR originated in a woman aged 45-65 years with acute or convalescent COVID-19. The chain is built from TRBV4-1 and TRBJ1-3; 7 bases match TRBD1. Sequencing input: peripheral blood. As DNA, the CDR3 is TGCGCCAGCAGCCTCAGACAGGGTGCTGGAAACACCATATATTTT. Encoded protein: CASSLRQGAGNTIYF.